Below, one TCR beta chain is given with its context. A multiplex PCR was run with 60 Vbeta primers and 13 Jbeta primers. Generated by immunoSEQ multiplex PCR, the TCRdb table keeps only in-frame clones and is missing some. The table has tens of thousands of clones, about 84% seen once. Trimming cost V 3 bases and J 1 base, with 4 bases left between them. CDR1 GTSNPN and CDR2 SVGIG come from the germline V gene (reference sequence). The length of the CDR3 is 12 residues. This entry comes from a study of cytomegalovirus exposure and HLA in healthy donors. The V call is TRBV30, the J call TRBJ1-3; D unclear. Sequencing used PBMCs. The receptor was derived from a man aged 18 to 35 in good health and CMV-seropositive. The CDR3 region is CAWRRSGNTIYF. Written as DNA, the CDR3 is TGTGCCTGGAGGCGGTCTGGAAACACCATATATTTT.